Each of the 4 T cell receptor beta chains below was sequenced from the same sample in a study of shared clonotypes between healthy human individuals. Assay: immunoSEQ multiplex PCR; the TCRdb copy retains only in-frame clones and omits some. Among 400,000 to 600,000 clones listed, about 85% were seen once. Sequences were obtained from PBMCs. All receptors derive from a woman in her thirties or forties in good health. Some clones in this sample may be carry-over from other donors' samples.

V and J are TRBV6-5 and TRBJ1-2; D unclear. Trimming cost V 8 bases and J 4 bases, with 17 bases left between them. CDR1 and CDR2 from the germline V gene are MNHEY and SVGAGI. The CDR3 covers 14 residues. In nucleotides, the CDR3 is TGTGCCAGCGCCCCCCAGAGGGATAGCTATGGCTACACCTTC. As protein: CASAPQRDSYGYTF.

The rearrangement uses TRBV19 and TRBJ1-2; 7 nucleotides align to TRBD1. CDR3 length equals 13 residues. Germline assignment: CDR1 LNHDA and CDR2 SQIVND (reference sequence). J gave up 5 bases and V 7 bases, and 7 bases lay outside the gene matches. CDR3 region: CASTRGQWYGYTF. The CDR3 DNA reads TGTGCCAGTACTAGGGGACAGTGGTATGGCTACACCTTC.

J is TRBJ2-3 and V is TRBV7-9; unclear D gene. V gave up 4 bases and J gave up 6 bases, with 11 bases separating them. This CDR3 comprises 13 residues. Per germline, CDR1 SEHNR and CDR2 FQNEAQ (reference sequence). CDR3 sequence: CASSSAPTDTQYF. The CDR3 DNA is TGTGCCAGCAGCTCCGCGCCCACGGATACGCAGTATTTT.

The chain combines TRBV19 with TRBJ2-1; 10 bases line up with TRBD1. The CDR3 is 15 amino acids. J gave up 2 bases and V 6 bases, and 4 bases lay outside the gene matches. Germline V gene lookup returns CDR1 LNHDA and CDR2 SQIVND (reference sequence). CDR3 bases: TGTGCCAGTAGGACGGGACAGGGGACCTACAATGAGCAGTTCTTC. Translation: CASRTGQGTYNEQFF. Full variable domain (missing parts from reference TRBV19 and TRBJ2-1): DGGITQSPKYLFRKEGQNVTLSCEQNLNHDAMYWYRQDPGQGLRLIYYSQIVNDFQKGDIAEGYSVSREKKESFPLTVTSAQKNPTAFYLCASRTGQGTYNEQFFGPGTRLTVL.